Listed here are 7 T cell receptor beta chains from one sample, sequenced in a study of CD8+CD57+ T cells in acquired aplastic anemia. The use of genomic DNA as template underpinned the TCR beta VDJ and CDR3 profiling. Using its own MiXCR run on the reads, TCRdb lists one record per CDR3 protein. The data show about 220,000 distinct CDR3 sequences, about a third seen once. Sequenced: sorted CD4+, CD8+, or CD8+CD57+ T cells (not recorded which) from PBMCs. The receptors were gathered from a human donor in good health, serving as a control.

This clonotype was seen a few times. The gene calls are TRBV6-5 and TRBJ1-2, with 8 nucleotides matching TRBD1. The germline V gene has CDR1 MNHEY and CDR2 SVGAGI. The CDR3 contains 15 residues. Trimming took 0 bases from V and 8 from J; bases not matched to a gene: 8. The CDR3 DNA reads as TGTGCCAGCAGTTACTCCCCTGACAGGGGAAGGGGCTACACCTTC. Translated, it gives CASSYSPDRGRGYTF.

This clonotype was detected ten times or more. The chain joins TRBV15 to TRBJ2-1, with D perhaps TRBD2 (5 bases). CDR3 size: 17 residues. CDR1 LNHNV and CDR2 YYDKDF come from the germline V gene (reference sequence). Trimming took 1 base from V and 7 from J, leaving 20 bases between them. CDR3 protein: CATSRGRLATTWNEQFF. CDR3 sequence (DNA): TGTGCCACCAGCAGAGGGCGGTTAGCGACCACGTGGAATGAGCAGTTCTTC. The full variable domain, in which reference TRBV15 and TRBJ2-1 provide the parts outside the CDR3, is DAMVIQNPRYQVTQFGKPVTLSCSQTLNHNVMYWYQQKSSQAPKLLFHYYDKDFNNEADTPDNFQSRRPNTSFCFLDIRSPGLGDTAMYLCATSRGRLATTWNEQFFGPGTRLTVL.

The table lists this clonotype with many counts. This rearrangement joins TRBV20-1 to TRBJ2-1; no reliable D call. This CDR3 spans 18 amino acids. Germline CDR1 reads DFQATT; CDR2 reads SNEGSKA (reference sequence). With 3 bases removed from V and 0 bases from J, the gap between germline ends came to 21 bases. In nucleotides, the CDR3 is TGCAGTGCTAGCGACGTATCCCCAACCGCTTCCTCCTACAATGAGCAGTTCTTC. Translating it yields CSASDVSPTASSYNEQFF.

This chain's CDR3 is CATSRYPGTVYGYTF. The CDR3 DNA is TGTGCCACCAGCAGGTACCCCGGGACAGTTTATGGCTACACCTTC. V usage is TRBV15 and J usage is TRBJ1-2, with 7 positions matching TRBD1. The germline V gene encodes CDR1 LNHNV and CDR2 YYDKDF (reference sequence). The CDR3 totals 15 residues. Trimming cost V 3 bases and J 5 bases; bases outside gene matches: 9.

About this clonotype: A clone one base away is much larger, so this may be a read error. The J gene is TRBJ1-2, the V gene TRBV12-3 or TRBV12-4; no clear D. The CDR3 contains 13 residues. The CDR3 DNA reads TGTGCCAGCAGTTTAGGACTCTTCTATGGCTGCACCTTC. Translating gives CASSLGLFYGCTF.

This clonotype came up many times. This chain connects TRBV7-7 to TRBJ2-7; TRBD1 or TRBD2 may be the D gene (7 bases each). The length of the CDR3 is 16 residues. Trimming cost V 5 bases and J 7 bases, with 24 bases left between them. Germline V CDR1 and CDR2: SSHAT, FNYEAQ (reference sequence). CDR3 loop: CASSTGGGGSIEEQYF. DNA for the CDR3: TGTGCCAGCAGCACCGGAGGGGGCGGGAGTATAGAGGAGCAGTACTTC.

This clonotype was picked up many times. The chain links TRBV6-1 to TRBJ2-7; D is possibly TRBD1 (6 bases). Looked up from germline, CDR1 is MNHNS and CDR2 is SASEGT. Between the trimmed V and J ends, which lost 4 bases and 2 bases, there was a span of 15 bases. This CDR3 has 15 residues. CDR3 protein: CASSGYRENTYEQYF. The CDR3 region has the DNA TGTGCCAGCAGTGGGTACAGGGAGAACACCTACGAGCAGTACTTC.